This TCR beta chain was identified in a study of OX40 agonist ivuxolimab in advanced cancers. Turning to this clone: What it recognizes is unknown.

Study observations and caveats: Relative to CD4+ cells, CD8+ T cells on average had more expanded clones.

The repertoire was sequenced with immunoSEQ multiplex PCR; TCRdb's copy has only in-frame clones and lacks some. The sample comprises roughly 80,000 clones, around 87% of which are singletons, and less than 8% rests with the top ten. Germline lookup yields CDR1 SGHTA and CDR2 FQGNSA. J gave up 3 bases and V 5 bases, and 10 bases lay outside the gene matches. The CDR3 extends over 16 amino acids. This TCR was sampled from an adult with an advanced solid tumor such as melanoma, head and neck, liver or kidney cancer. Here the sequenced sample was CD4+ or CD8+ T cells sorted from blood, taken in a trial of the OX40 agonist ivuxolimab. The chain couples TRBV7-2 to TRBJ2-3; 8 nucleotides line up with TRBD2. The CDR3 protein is CASSPWGREATDTQYF. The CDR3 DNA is TGTGCCAGCAGCCCCTGGGGGCGGGAGGCTACAGATACGCAGTATTTT.